These 32 T cell receptor beta chains share one sample of origin, sequenced in a study of identical twins. Using its own MiXCR run on the 5' RACE reads, TCRdb lists one record per CDR3 protein. This sample carries 600,000 to 850,000 distinct CDR3 sequences, around a sixth of them seen once, and the ten largest clones take roughly 13%. This sample was shared with a second study, whose subject was T cells expressing NK-cell markers.

Material for sequencing was PBMCs. All receptors come from a woman aged 18-35 years in good health.

As to this clonotype: Given the absence of the conserved phenylalanine or tryptophan at the CDR3 end, a read error is likely. The limits of the CDR3 on the DNA are not certain, so only TCRdb's listed CDR3 is given. The chain joins TRBV5-1 to TRBJ1-1. The germline V gene has CDR1 SGHRS and CDR2 YFSETQ. The CDR3 sequence runs 9 residues, both termini included. The CDR3: CATSYRDNS.

The chain links TRBV7-6 to TRBJ2-1, with 9 bases aligning to TRBD1. The J segment lost 5 bases and the V segment lost 4 bases, leaving 9 bases of the junction unmatched. The germline V gene has CDR1 SGHVS and CDR2 FNYEAQ. The CDR3 sequence is 16 residues long. As DNA, the CDR3 is TGTGCCAGCAGCTCGCCCGGGACAGGGTTGGACAATGAGCAGTTCTTC. This encodes CASSSPGTGLDNEQFF.

The chain employs TRBV12-3 or TRBV12-4 and TRBJ2-7; D is uncertain. The CDR3 sequence is 11 residues long. Trimming removed 2 bases from V and 5 bases from J, with 4 bases in between. This CDR3 is CASSLTHEQYF. Written as DNA, the CDR3 is TGTGCCAGCAGTTTAACCCACGAGCAGTACTTC.

The chain is built from TRBV30 and TRBJ2-7; 10 positions agree with TRBD2. The CDR3 consists of 17 residues. Germline V gene data show CDR1 as GTSNPN and CDR2 as SVGIG (reference sequence). V gave up 0 bases and J gave up 4 bases; unmatched junction bases: 12. The CDR3 nucleotides are TGTGCCTGGAGTGTAGGGTGGGGTAGCGGGAGGTTGTACGAGCAGTACTTC. Its translation: CAWSVGWGSGRLYEQYF. Based on the CDR3 plus reference TRBV30 and TRBJ2-7, the full variable domain is SQTIHQWPATLVQPVGSPLSLECTVEGTSNPNLYWYRQAAGRGLQLLFYSVGIGQISSEVPQNLSASRPQDRQFILSSKKLLLSDSGFYLCAWSVGWGSGRLYEQYFGPGTRLTVT.

This clonotype came up many times. This chain joins TRBV12-3 or TRBV12-4 and TRBJ1-1; possibly TRBD1 for D (6 bases). This CDR3 spans 16 amino acids. V lost 5 bases to trimming and J lost 4 bases, with 20 bases between them. CDR3 nucleotide sequence: TGTGCCAGCAGTCTGGGTGAGGGGGTCGGTAGCACTGAAGCTTTCTTT. It yields the protein CASSLGEGVGSTEAFF.

The V gene is TRBV5-1, the J gene TRBJ2-1, with a tentative D call TRBD1 (6 bases). Germline V CDR1 and CDR2: SGHRS, YFSETQ. V dropped 3 bases and J dropped 9 bases, with 22 bases sitting between them. The CDR3 has 16 amino acids. CDR3 loop: CASSSDGRVSRGEQFF. CDR3 sequence (DNA): TGCGCCAGCAGCTCGGACGGCAGGGTATCCAGGGGTGAGCAGTTCTTC.

This clonotype was seen a few times. J is TRBJ2-1 and V is TRBV2; 8 positions agree with TRBD2. Germline CDR1 reads SNHLY; CDR2 reads FYNNEI. The CDR3 is 15 amino acids. The ends lost 6 bases at V and 9 bases at J; junction bases unmatched: 13. The CDR3, as DNA: TGTGCCAGCAGCGTCCCGGGACTAGGAAGTGGTGAGCAGTTCTTC. Translating gives CASSVPGLGSGEQFF.

This clonotype was seen ten or more times. The CDR3 here is CASSTGGLSYEQYF. The CDR3 coding sequence is TGTGCCAGCAGCACGGGGGGCCTGTCCTACGAGCAGTACTTC. This sequence joins TRBV12-3 or TRBV12-4 and TRBJ2-7, with a weak D call TRBD2 (7 bases). The CDR3 consists of 14 residues. The germline V and J ends were trimmed by 6 bases and 1 base, with 13 bases remaining between them.

V and J are TRBV30 and TRBJ2-3; D call uncertain. Germline-derived CDR1 and CDR2 are GTSNPN and SVGIG (reference sequence). This CDR3 is 12 amino acids long. V was clipped by 4 bases and J by 6 bases, with 11 bases between them. The CDR3 DNA reads as TGTGCCTGGAAGGCGTATGGGGATACGCAGTATTTT. Protein sequence: CAWKAYGDTQYF.

In its sample, this clonotype was seen a few times. The chain employs TRBV12-3 or TRBV12-4 and TRBJ2-5; D perhaps matches TRBD2 (5 bases). V lost 6 bases to trimming and J lost 6 bases, with 14 bases between them. CDR3 length: 13 amino acids. The CDR3 nucleotides read TGTGCCAGCAGCCCCTTGGGAGTAAAGACCCAGTACTTC. Protein product: CASSPLGVKTQYF.

The V and J genes are TRBV7-2 and TRBJ1-3; 7 bases are shared with TRBD1. CDR3 length: 13 amino acids. With V trimmed by 5 bases and J by 6 bases, 4 bases remained unmatched. The V gene's germline CDR1 is SGHTA and CDR2 FQGNSA. The CDR3, as DNA: TGTGCCAGCAGCCCCACAGGGGTAAACACCATATATTTT. Its protein product is CASSPTGVNTIYF.

The rearrangement uses TRBV6-1 and TRBJ1-5; D is perhaps TRBD1 (6 bases). Germline V lookup: CDR1 MNHNS, CDR2 SASEGT. V was shortened by 6 bases and J by 5 bases, with 20 bases between the two germline ends. There are 16 residues in the CDR3. CDR3 amino acids: CASSRRFPGGHQPQHF. The CDR3 DNA reads as TGTGCCAGCAGCCGTCGCTTCCCGGGGGGCCATCAGCCCCAGCATTTT.

The genes are TRBV18 and TRBJ2-7; D unresolved. Germline CDR1 KGHSH, CDR2 LQKENI. There are 12 residues in the CDR3. The ends were cut back, 5 bases at V and 4 bases at J, with 9 bases in the middle. DNA of the CDR3: TGTGCCAGCTCAGACCAATCATACGAGCAGTACTTC. It encodes CASSDQSYEQYF.

J is TRBJ2-7 and V is TRBV9; a weak D match, TRBD1 (5 bases). CDR3 length: 14 amino acids. Per germline, CDR1 SGDLS and CDR2 YYNGEE. With 1 base removed from V and 0 bases from J, the gap between germline ends came to 8 bases. The CDR3 DNA reads as TGTGCCAGCAGCGTAAGGGGCGGCTCCTACGAGCAGTACTTC. Translation: CASSVRGGSYEQYF.

This chain links TRBV19 with TRBJ2-5, with TRBD1 identical over 9 bases. From germline, CDR1 is LNHDA and CDR2 SQIVND (reference sequence). The CDR3 spans 15 residues. J gave up 4 bases and V 4 bases, and 7 bases lay outside the gene matches. The CDR3 reads CASSRTGVGSETQYF. The CDR3 DNA is TGTGCCAGTAGTAGGACAGGGGTTGGTTCAGAGACCCAGTACTTC.

This chain joins TRBV6-1 and TRBJ2-7; D might be TRBD1 (6 bases). V shed 7 bases and J shed 2 bases, with 21 bases lying between them. The CDR3 has 16 amino acids. The V gene's germline CDR1 is MNHNS and CDR2 SASEGT. CDR3 residues: CASIPGQPGSTYEQYF. The CDR3 coding sequence is TGTGCCAGCATCCCAGGACAGCCGGGGTCCACCTACGAGCAGTACTTC.

V and J are TRBV7-9 and TRBJ2-3; D gene unclear. Germline assignment: CDR1 SEHNR and CDR2 FQNEAQ (reference sequence). V dropped 7 bases and J dropped 4 bases, with 15 bases sitting between them. This CDR3 spans 14 amino acids. The CDR3 protein is CASIPTPPPDTQYF. Written as DNA, the CDR3 is TGTGCCAGCATCCCGACACCGCCCCCAGATACGCAGTATTTT.

This clonotype was picked up a small number of times. The chain uses TRBV6-1 and TRBJ1-1, with D possibly being TRBD1 (5 bases). Deletions cut 6 bases from V and 5 bases from J, with 16 bases between. This CDR3 spans 14 amino acids. Germline lookup yields CDR1 MNHNS and CDR2 SASEGT. Here the CDR3 DNA reads TGTGCCAGCAGCTCCCTCTCAGAGGGGACTGAAGCTTTCTTT. This sequence encodes CASSSLSEGTEAFF.

This sequence joins TRBV20-1 and TRBJ2-3; 8 bases are shared with TRBD1. V shed 1 base and J 2 bases; nucleotides not matched to a gene: 11. This CDR3 has 17 amino acids. Per germline, CDR1 DFQATT and CDR2 SNEGSKA (reference sequence). The DNA for the CDR3 is TGCAGTGCTAGAGTTATTCCGGGACAGGTCTACACAGATACGCAGTATTTT. It translates to CSARVIPGQVYTDTQYF.

This clonotype came up a few times. The chain combines TRBV18 with TRBJ2-7; 9 bases line up with TRBD1. Germline trimming cut 6 bases from V and 5 bases from J; bases unmatched to any gene: 2. Looked up from germline, CDR1 is KGHSH and CDR2 is LQKENI. The CDR3 is made up of 12 amino acids. For the CDR3, the DNA is TGTGCCAGCTCTACAGGGGGCAACGAGCAGTACTTC. It specifies CASSTGGNEQYF.

The chain links TRBV6-5 to TRBJ2-2; 9 nucleotides agree with TRBD1. The junction had 5 bases not matched to a gene; V was cut back by 5 bases and J by 4 bases. Germline V gene lookup returns CDR1 MNHEY and CDR2 SVGAGI. The CDR3 has 15 amino acids. The DNA of the CDR3 is TGTGCCAGCAGTAGAACACAGGGGGCCACCGGGGAGCTGTTTTTT. Its translation: CASSRTQGATGELFF.

The rearrangement joins TRBV10-3 to TRBJ2-7; 9 bases are a match to TRBD2. With 6 bases clipped from V and 1 base from J, the junction kept 1 base outside the gene matches. In germline, CDR1 is ENHRY, CDR2 SYGVKD. The CDR3 extends over 13 amino acids. The CDR3 DNA is TGTGCCATCAGGACTAGCGGTTCCTACGAGCAGTACTTC. It specifies CAIRTSGSYEQYF.

This clonotype was found a few times. This chain connects TRBV20-1 to TRBJ2-1, with D perhaps TRBD1 or TRBD2 (5 bases each). Germline assignment: CDR1 DFQATT and CDR2 SNEGSKA (reference sequence). The ends were cut back, 4 bases at V and 3 bases at J, with 13 bases in the middle. This CDR3 contains 14 residues. The CDR3 loop is CSAMGRTLYNEQFF. CDR3 nucleotide sequence: TGCAGTGCTATGGGGCGGACTCTCTACAATGAGCAGTTCTTC.

The gene calls are TRBV29-1 and TRBJ2-7, with 10 positions matching TRBD1. Per germline, CDR1 SQVTM and CDR2 ANQGSEA. The CDR3 consists of 13 residues. After removal of 6 bases from V and 2 bases from J, the junction contained 4 bases not matched to a gene. The CDR3 here is CSVRQGAAYEQYF. CDR3 nucleotides: TGCAGCGTGAGACAGGGGGCGGCCTACGAGCAGTACTTC.

Only a few counts were recorded for this clonotype. The rearrangement joins TRBV3-1 to TRBJ1-1; TRBD1 matches at 10 bases. This CDR3 contains 17 residues. Germline CDR1 and CDR2: LGHDT and YNNKEL (reference sequence). After removal of 6 bases from V and 4 bases from J, the junction contained 14 bases not matched to a gene. The CDR3: CASRQFGQGGLSTEAFF. The CDR3 nucleotides are TGTGCCAGCAGACAATTCGGACAGGGGGGATTGAGCACTGAAGCTTTCTTT.

Note on this clonotype: An end of the junction does not agree with germline; a read error may underlie this. In nucleotides, the CDR3 is TGTGCCAGCAGCTTATCTGGACAGGGGGACTTC. Translation: CASSLSGQGDF. The chain joins TRBV7-8 to TRBJ2-5; 10 positions match TRBD1. CDR1 SGHVS and CDR2 FQNEAQ come from the germline V gene. This CDR3 has 11 amino acids.

This clonotype has only a few counts. The CDR3 loop is CASSYGGIPGELFF. The CDR3, as DNA: TGTGCCAGCAGTTACGGGGGGATCCCCGGGGAGCTGTTTTTT. The chain has TRBV6-5 and TRBJ2-2; possibly TRBD2 for D (6 bases). The V gene's germline CDR1 is MNHEY and CDR2 SVGAGI. The CDR3 loop spans 14 amino acids. Trimming pared 2 bases from V and 6 bases from J, leaving 10 bases between.

This clonotype was picked up a small number of times. The chain couples TRBV20-1 to TRBJ2-7; 10 nucleotides agree with TRBD2. Germline CDR1 and CDR2: DFQATT and SNEGSKA (reference sequence). This CDR3 is built from 16 residues. The V and J ends lost 5 bases and 2 bases, in that order; junction bases with no gene match: 12. CDR3: CSALPSSGGLPYEQYF. In DNA, the CDR3 is TGCAGTGCTCTGCCATCTAGCGGGGGCCTACCCTACGAGCAGTACTTC.

This clonotype was seen a handful of times. V usage is TRBV12-3 or TRBV12-4 and J usage is TRBJ2-1; weak D call: TRBD1 (5 bases). The V gene lost 7 bases and the J gene lost 0 bases, with 10 bases spanning the gap. The CDR3 has 14 amino acids. The CDR3 loop reads CASTDTGSYNEQFF. DNA of the CDR3: TGTGCCAGCACGGACACCGGCTCCTACAATGAGCAGTTCTTC.

This clonotype was recorded a few times. This chain links TRBV20-1 with TRBJ2-2, with TRBD1 identical over 11 bases. Germline CDR1 reads DFQATT; CDR2 reads SNEGSKA (reference sequence). Losses at the gene ends were 5 bases for V and 2 bases for J; bases not matched to a gene: 4. The CDR3 has 15 residues. CDR3 nucleotide sequence: TGCAGTGCTTTAGGACAGGGGGCAAACACCGGGGAGCTGTTTTTT. This sequence encodes CSALGQGANTGELFF.

The rearrangement uses TRBV6-1 and TRBJ1-2; a possible D gene is TRBD1 (6 bases). V lost 2 bases and J lost 1, with 11 bases in between. CDR1 and CDR2 (germline): MNHNS, SASEGT. The CDR3 sequence is 15 residues long. The DNA of the CDR3 is TGTGCCAGCAGTGAATACAGGGACGGTAACTATGGCTACACCTTC. Its protein product is CASSEYRDGNYGYTF.

Regarding this clonotype: One junction end does not reproduce the germline sequence, and a read error may be involved. This chain links TRBV7-2 with TRBJ2-3; maybe TRBD1 (6 bases). This CDR3 spans 14 amino acids. Germline CDR1 reads SGHTA; CDR2 reads FQGNSA. CDR3 sequence (DNA): TGTGCCGGCAGACCACAGGGTCCAACAGATACGCAGTATTTT. This codes for CAGRPQGPTDTQYF.